This TCR beta chain was identified during a study of PD-1 blockade in classical Hodgkin lymphoma (dated by TCRdb to the early 2020s). For the study in its entirety: Nivolumab dosing was 3 mg/kg intravenously every 2 weeks, continuing until either disease progression or unacceptable toxicity. To define a peripheral blood immune signature of response to PD-1 blockade in classical Hodgkin lymphoma, the study combined TCR beta sequencing with CyTOF. What the research found in general, with its limitations: The study was limited to a single clinical trial cohort, and causes of repertoire differences, possibly disease activity or prior therapy, remained undefined. Baseline TCR diversity was reported as lower in newly diagnosed patients than in healthy donors, and lower still in relapsed/refractory patients. Patients starting nivolumab less than 1 year after ASCT had lower diversity and were excluded from later analyses to avoid confounding by immune reconstitution. Among trial patients, those achieving complete response had baseline diversity similar to that of newly diagnosed patients, while diversity was significantly lower in partial responders and progressors. A significant rise by C4D1 was seen in CD4+ but not CD8+ TCR diversity (p=0.0027 vs p=0.16), with the rise being most apparent in complete responders (p=0.02).

Trimming costs V 4 bases and J 6 bases, and their ends lie 3 bases apart. The CDR3 measures 11 amino acids from cysteine to phenylalanine. Only the CDR3 DNA is retained, 33 bases long and in frame from the first base. As encoded in the germline V gene (reference sequence), CDR1 is SEHNR while CDR2 is FQNEAQ. In light of the paper, this sample's time point label describes: cycle 4 day 1 (C4D1), after five to seven weeks of nivolumab. Every trial patient had relapsed following autologous stem cell transplantation, and prior brentuximab vedotin exposure was what differed among cohorts A, B and C. The trial cohort included roughly 60 patients with relapsed/refractory classical Hodgkin lymphoma, and each patient had a best overall response of complete response, partial response or progressive disease. Trial patients were treated with single-agent nivolumab in the multi-cohort phase II CheckMate 205 trial. An independent review committee assessed best overall response using the 2007 International Working Group response criteria. Trial PBMCs were collected just before the start of nivolumab (C1D1) and during therapy at cycle 2 day 1 and cycle 4 day 1. Peripheral blood was collected in 8 mL Vacutainer Cell Preparation Tubes, from which PBMCs were isolated by centrifugation and then cryopreserved.

The Qiagen DNeasy kit was used to extract genomic DNA both from unsorted PBMCs and from the negatively selected CD4+ and CD8+ fractions. TCR beta CDR3 regions were amplified by immunoSEQ multiplex PCR using primers annealing to V and J segments. A synthetic immune receptor repertoire was used to minimize amplification bias, and any remaining bias was removed computationally after sequencing. Concerning the study's data processing: Repertoire diversity was quantified as the Shannon entropy index using custom Python scripts. The unsorted, CD4+ and CD8+ repertoires were each analyzed separately, with the exception of combined analyses, where CD4+ and CD8+ sequences were merged in silico. Clonal expansion was defined as at least a 2-fold frequency increase after treatment relative to C1D1, with a pseudocount of 0.5 for undetected baseline clones. Clones with 0 or 1 copy at C1D1 were defined as singleton clones, while clones with 2 or more copies were defined as non-singleton clones. Clones expanded in unsorted samples were assigned a CD4+, CD8+ or unknown annotation through matching of protein sequences in sorted samples from the same patient. Wilcoxon tests were applied to paired samples to test diversity changes from C1D1 to C4D1. TCRdb mirrors the immuneACCESS table, restricted to in-frame sequences. Some clones are absent from its copies; in checked studies, under half trace to an unresolved V gene, and the reason for the others is unknown. The V and J calls and clone size are taken from that table; D and trimming were inferred from the DNA. The sample table lists tens of thousands of clones, 78% of them with a count of one. The ten largest clones represent 9.4% of the sample.

Turning to this clone: What this receptor recognizes is not known. No per-base quality is available; no much larger clone lies one base away.

The sequence was obtained from a human donor with classical Hodgkin lymphoma. Recombination joined TRBV7-9 with TRBJ1-4, with the D gene not clear enough to name. The material was peripheral blood mononuclear cells (PBMCs), obtained before the fourth cycle of nivolumab. CDR3 reads: CASSYYEKLFF. The nucleotide sequence reads TGTGCCAGCAGCTACTATGAAAAACTGTTTTTT.